Listed below are T cell receptor beta chains from one sample, sequenced in a study of T cell responses to AZD1222 COVID-19 vaccine. TCRdb's table, derived via immunoSEQ multiplex PCR, lists solely in-frame clones and lacks some. The table has 130,000 or so clones, about 90% seen once; the top ten hold around 1.7%. This sample comprised peripheral blood, obtained on day 0 of AZD1222 vaccination. These receptors were taken from an adult in good health. The CDR3 runs from the conserved cysteine through the conserved F or W. A D gene is named only where the DNA matches it firmly. A row's size may be missing; if present it is once, few, many or a size class.

J gene: TRBJ1-5; clone size: .; D gene: .; V gene: TRBV6-5; CDR3 length: 14; CDR3 protein: CASSQHRVNQPQHF; CDR3 DNA: TGTGCCAGCAGTCAACACAGGGTTAATCAGCCCCAGCATTTT
J gene: TRBJ2-1; clone size: .; D gene: TRBD1; V gene: TRBV6-5; CDR3 length: 14; CDR3 protein: CASNRGDRDNEQFF; CDR3 DNA: TGTGCCAGCAACAGGGGGGACAGGGACAATGAGCAGTTCTTC
J gene: TRBJ1-1; clone size: .; D gene: TRBD1; V gene: TRBV12-3/TRBV12-4; CDR3 length: 13; CDR3 protein: CASSLDRGTEAFF; CDR3 DNA: TGTGCCAGCAGTTTGGACAGGGGCACTGAAGCTTTCTTT
J gene: TRBJ2-7; clone size: .; D gene: .; V gene: TRBV19; CDR3 length: 15; CDR3 protein: CASRVRGGPSYEQYF; CDR3 DNA: TGTGCCAGTAGGGTGAGGGGAGGCCCCTCCTACGAGCAGTACTTC
J gene: TRBJ1-4; clone size: once; D gene: TRBD1; V gene: TRBV14; CDR3 length: 15; CDR3 protein: CASSQKTGDNEKLFF; CDR3 DNA: TGTGCCAGCAGCCAAAAGACAGGGGACAATGAAAAACTGTTTTTT
J gene: TRBJ2-2; clone size: .; D gene: .; V gene: TRBV2; CDR3 length: 14; CDR3 protein: CASLRGSNTGELFF; CDR3 DNA: TGTGCCAGCTTAAGGGGTTCCAACACCGGGGAGCTGTTTTTT
J gene: TRBJ2-5; clone size: once; D gene: TRBD1; V gene: TRBV29-1; CDR3 length: 12; CDR3 protein: CSLGDRGQTQYF; CDR3 DNA: TGCAGCCTTGGGGACAGGGGACAGACCCAGTACTTC
J gene: TRBJ1-5; clone size: .; D gene: .; V gene: TRBV30; CDR3 length: 14; CDR3 protein: CAWSVGTLNQPQHF; CDR3 DNA: TGTGCCTGGAGTGTGGGTACACTAAATCAGCCCCAGCATTTT
J gene: TRBJ2-2; clone size: once; D gene: .; V gene: TRBV6-1; CDR3 length: 16; CDR3 protein: CASSEYGHVRTGELFF; CDR3 DNA: TGTGCCAGCAGTGAATACGGCCACGTCCGCACCGGGGAGCTGTTTTTT
J gene: TRBJ1-1; clone size: .; D gene: .; V gene: TRBV4-1; CDR3 length: 16; CDR3 protein: CASSQDPPGAGTEAFF; CDR3 DNA: TGCGCCAGCAGCCAAGACCCCCCAGGGGCTGGCACTGAAGCTTTCTTT
J gene: TRBJ2-1; clone size: .; D gene: TRBD2; V gene: TRBV6-1; CDR3 length: 18; CDR3 protein: CASSEVASGSWGPNEQFF; CDR3 DNA: TGTGCCAGCAGTGAAGTCGCTAGCGGGAGCTGGGGGCCCAATGAGCAGTTCTTC
J gene: TRBJ1-5; clone size: .; D gene: .; V gene: TRBV5-8; CDR3 length: 15; CDR3 protein: CASSTGPRMDQPQHF; CDR3 DNA: TGTGCCAGCAGCACCGGACCGCGAATGGATCAGCCCCAGCATTTT
J gene: TRBJ1-3; clone size: .; D gene: .; V gene: TRBV18; CDR3 length: 15; CDR3 protein: CASSPPPASGNTIYF; CDR3 DNA: TGTGCCAGCTCACCACCGCCGGCCTCTGGAAACACCATATATTTT
J gene: TRBJ1-1; clone size: .; D gene: .; V gene: TRBV30; CDR3 length: 12; CDR3 protein: CAWTGDRTEAFF; CDR3 DNA: TGTGCCTGGACAGGGGATCGGACTGAAGCTTTCTTT
J gene: TRBJ1-4; clone size: .; D gene: TRBD1; V gene: TRBV11-1; CDR3 length: 14; CDR3 protein: CASSRGQGTEKLFF; CDR3 DNA: TGTGCCAGCAGCCGGGGACAGGGGACGGAAAAACTGTTTTTT
J gene: TRBJ1-1; clone size: .; D gene: .; V gene: TRBV18; CDR3 length: 15; CDR3 protein: CASSPSGAPIPEAFF; CDR3 DNA: TGTGCCAGCTCACCAAGCGGAGCCCCAATCCCTGAAGCTTTCTTT
J gene: TRBJ2-5; clone size: .; D gene: TRBD1; V gene: TRBV19; CDR3 length: 15; CDR3 protein: CASSIEDRGLETQYF; CDR3 DNA: TGTGCCAGTAGTATAGAGGACAGGGGGTTAGAGACCCAGTACTTC
J gene: TRBJ1-1; clone size: .; D gene: .; V gene: TRBV5-1; CDR3 length: 15; CDR3 protein: CASGPGTGTHTEAFF; CDR3 DNA: TGCGCCAGCGGACCCGGCACAGGGACCCACACTGAAGCTTTCTTT
J gene: TRBJ2-5; clone size: .; D gene: .; V gene: TRBV5-4; CDR3 length: 14; CDR3 protein: CATPTRSPKETQYF; CDR3 DNA: TGTGCCACCCCAACGAGGTCGCCAAAAGAGACCCAGTACTTC
J gene: TRBJ1-2; clone size: .; D gene: .; V gene: TRBV4-1; CDR3 length: 14; CDR3 protein: CASSRTTGGGGYTF; CDR3 DNA: TGCGCCAGCAGCCGGACTACAGGTGGTGGTGGCTACACCTTC
J gene: TRBJ1-1; clone size: .; D gene: .; V gene: TRBV9; CDR3 length: 15; CDR3 protein: CASSVGGAQGTEAFF; CDR3 DNA: TGTGCCAGCAGCGTAGGTGGAGCCCAGGGAACTGAAGCTTTCTTT
J gene: TRBJ2-7; clone size: .; D gene: TRBD2; V gene: TRBV6-2/TRBV6-3; CDR3 length: 13; CDR3 protein: CASSYGGVYEQYF; CDR3 DNA: TGTGCCAGCAGTTACGGGGGGGTCTACGAGCAGTACTTC
J gene: TRBJ1-2; clone size: .; D gene: TRBD1; V gene: TRBV6-2/TRBV6-3; CDR3 length: 14; CDR3 protein: CASSPTGGFTGYIF; CDR3 DNA: TGTGCCAGCAGTCCGACAGGGGGCTTCACCGGCTACATCTTC
J gene: TRBJ1-2; clone size: .; D gene: .; V gene: TRBV12-3/TRBV12-4; CDR3 length: 12; CDR3 protein: CASSLEGIGYTF; CDR3 DNA: TGTGCCAGCAGTTTAGAGGGGATTGGCTACACCTTC
J gene: TRBJ1-2; clone size: once; D gene: TRBD1; V gene: TRBV5-1; CDR3 length: 14; CDR3 protein: CASNRGELNYGYTF; CDR3 DNA: TGCGCCAGCAACAGGGGGGAACTTAACTATGGCTACACCTTC
J gene: TRBJ2-1; clone size: few; D gene: TRBD2; V gene: TRBV19; CDR3 length: 14; CDR3 protein: CASTGGGIYNEQFF; CDR3 DNA: TGTGCCAGTACCGGCGGGGGGATCTACAATGAGCAGTTCTTC
J gene: TRBJ2-2; clone size: .; D gene: .; V gene: TRBV27; CDR3 length: 17; CDR3 protein: CASSLSGLFANTGELFF; CDR3 DNA: TGTGCCAGCAGTCTGTCAGGATTGTTCGCGAACACCGGGGAGCTGTTTTTT
J gene: TRBJ1-2; clone size: .; D gene: TRBD1; V gene: TRBV10-3; CDR3 length: 13; CDR3 protein: CAISAGQAYGYTF; CDR3 DNA: TGTGCCATCAGTGCGGGACAGGCCTATGGCTACACCTTC
J gene: TRBJ1-4; clone size: .; D gene: .; V gene: TRBV18; CDR3 length: 12; CDR3 protein: CASSPFGEKLFF; CDR3 DNA: TGTGCCAGCTCACCTTTTGGTGAAAAACTGTTTTTT
J gene: TRBJ2-3; clone size: .; D gene: TRBD2; V gene: TRBV18; CDR3 length: 16; CDR3 protein: CASSPRSTSGTDTQYF; CDR3 DNA: TGTGCCAGCTCACCAAGATCGACTAGCGGCACAGATACGCAGTATTTT
J gene: TRBJ2-1; clone size: .; D gene: TRBD2; V gene: TRBV6-5; CDR3 length: 14; CDR3 protein: CASSFSGTINEQFF; CDR3 DNA: TGTGCCAGCAGTTTCTCCGGGACTATCAATGAGCAGTTCTTC
J gene: TRBJ2-3; clone size: .; D gene: .; V gene: TRBV6-5; CDR3 length: 14; CDR3 protein: CASSQDWGTDTQYF; CDR3 DNA: TGTGCCAGCAGTCAGGACTGGGGCACAGATACGCAGTATTTT
J gene: TRBJ2-1; clone size: .; D gene: TRBD2; V gene: TRBV2; CDR3 length: 13; CDR3 protein: CASSGTSGNEQFF; CDR3 DNA: TGTGCCAGCAGTGGGACTAGCGGAAATGAGCAGTTCTTC
J gene: TRBJ2-7; clone size: .; D gene: .; V gene: TRBV30; CDR3 length: 13; CDR3 protein: CAWSGGHSYEQYF; CDR3 DNA: TGTGCCTGGAGTGGGGGGCACTCCTACGAGCAGTACTTC
J gene: TRBJ2-7; clone size: .; D gene: TRBD1; V gene: TRBV25-1; CDR3 length: 15; CDR3 protein: CASSEVGQGGYEQYF; CDR3 DNA: TGTGCCAGCAGTGAAGTGGGACAGGGGGGATACGAGCAGTACTTC
J gene: TRBJ1-2; clone size: .; D gene: .; V gene: TRBV11-2; CDR3 length: 13; CDR3 protein: CASSSLQEGGYTF; CDR3 DNA: TGTGCCAGCAGCTCCCTCCAAGAGGGAGGCTACACCTTC
J gene: TRBJ1-4; clone size: .; D gene: TRBD1; V gene: TRBV7-2; CDR3 length: 18; CDR3 protein: CASSLGQGASATNEKLFF; CDR3 DNA: TGTGCCAGCAGCTTAGGCCAGGGGGCGAGTGCAACTAATGAAAAACTGTTTTTT